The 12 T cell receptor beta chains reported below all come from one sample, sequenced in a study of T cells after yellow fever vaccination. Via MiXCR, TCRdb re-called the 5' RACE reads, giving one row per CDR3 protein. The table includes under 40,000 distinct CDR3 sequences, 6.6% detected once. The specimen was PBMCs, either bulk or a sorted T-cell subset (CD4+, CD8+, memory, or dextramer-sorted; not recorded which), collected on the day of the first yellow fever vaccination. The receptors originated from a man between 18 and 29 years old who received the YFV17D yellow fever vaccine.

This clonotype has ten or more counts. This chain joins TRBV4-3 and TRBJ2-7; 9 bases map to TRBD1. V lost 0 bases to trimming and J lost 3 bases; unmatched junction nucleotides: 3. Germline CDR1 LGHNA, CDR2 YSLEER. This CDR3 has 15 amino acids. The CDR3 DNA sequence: TGCGCCAGCAGCCAAGATGGGACAGGGCTCTACGAGCAGTACTTC. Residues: CASSQDGTGLYEQYF.

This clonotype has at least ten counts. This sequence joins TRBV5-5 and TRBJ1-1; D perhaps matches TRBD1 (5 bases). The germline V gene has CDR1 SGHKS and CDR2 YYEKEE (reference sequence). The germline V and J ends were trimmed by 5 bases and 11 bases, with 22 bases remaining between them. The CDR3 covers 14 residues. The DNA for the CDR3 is TGTGCCAGCAGGTCGATTAGGGGAGGAGTACGCGCTTTCTTT. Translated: CASRSIRGGVRAFF.

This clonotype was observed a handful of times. The CDR3 is CASSLAGYGYTF. The DNA of the CDR3 is TGTGCCAGCAGCTTAGCCGGGTATGGCTACACCTTC. The V and J genes are TRBV7-2 and TRBJ1-2; D gene unclear. V shed 0 bases and J shed 5 bases, with 4 bases lying between them. The germline V gene has CDR1 SGHTA and CDR2 FQGNSA. The CDR3 contains 12 residues.

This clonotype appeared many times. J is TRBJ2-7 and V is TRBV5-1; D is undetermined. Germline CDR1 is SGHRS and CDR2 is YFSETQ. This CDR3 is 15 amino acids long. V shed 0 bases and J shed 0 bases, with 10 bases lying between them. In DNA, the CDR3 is TGCGCCAGCAGCTTGGCCTGGCTGGACTCCTACGAGCAGTACTTC. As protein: CASSLAWLDSYEQYF.

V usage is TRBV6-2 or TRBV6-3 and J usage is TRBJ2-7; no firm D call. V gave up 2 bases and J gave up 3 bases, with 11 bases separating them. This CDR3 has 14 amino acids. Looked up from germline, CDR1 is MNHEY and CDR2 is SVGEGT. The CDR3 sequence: CASSYAGRRYEQYV. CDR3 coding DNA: TGTGCCAGCAGTTACGCCGGCAGGCGCTACGAGCAGTACGTC.

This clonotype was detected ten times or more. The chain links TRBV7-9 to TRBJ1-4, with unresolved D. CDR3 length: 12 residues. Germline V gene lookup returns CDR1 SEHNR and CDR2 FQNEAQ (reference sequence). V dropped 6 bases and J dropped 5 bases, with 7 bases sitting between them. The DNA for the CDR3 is TGTGCCAGCAGAGTGGGAAATGAAAAACTGTTTTTT. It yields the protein CASRVGNEKLFF.

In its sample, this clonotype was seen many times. This CDR3 is CASRVSISTDTQYF. CDR3 sequence (DNA): TGTGCCAGCAGGGTTTCTATTAGCACAGATACGCAGTATTTT. The chain employs TRBV12-3 or TRBV12-4 and TRBJ2-3; no definite D call. The CDR3 has 14 amino acids. V was pared by 6 bases and J by 0 bases, with 10 bases between.

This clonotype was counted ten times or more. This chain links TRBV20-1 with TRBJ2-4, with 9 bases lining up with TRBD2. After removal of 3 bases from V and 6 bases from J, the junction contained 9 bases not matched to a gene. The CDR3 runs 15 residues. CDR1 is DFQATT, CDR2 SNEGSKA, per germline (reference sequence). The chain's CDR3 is CSASRGSGGTNIQYF. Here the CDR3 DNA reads TGCAGTGCTAGTCGGGGTAGCGGGGGTACAAACATTCAGTACTTC.

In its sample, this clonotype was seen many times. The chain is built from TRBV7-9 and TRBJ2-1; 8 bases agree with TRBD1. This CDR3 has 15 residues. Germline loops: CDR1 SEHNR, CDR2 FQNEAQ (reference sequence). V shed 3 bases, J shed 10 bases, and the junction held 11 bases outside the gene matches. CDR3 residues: CASSFTGQVLGEQFF. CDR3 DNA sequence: TGTGCCAGCAGCTTTACGGGACAGGTGCTAGGGGAGCAGTTCTTC.

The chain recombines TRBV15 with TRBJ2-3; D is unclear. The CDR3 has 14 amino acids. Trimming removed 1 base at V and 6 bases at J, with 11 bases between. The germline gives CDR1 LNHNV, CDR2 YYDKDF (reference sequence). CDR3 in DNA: TGTGCCACCAGCAGAGGGAACGGGCTGGATACGCAGTATTTT. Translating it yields CATSRGNGLDTQYF.

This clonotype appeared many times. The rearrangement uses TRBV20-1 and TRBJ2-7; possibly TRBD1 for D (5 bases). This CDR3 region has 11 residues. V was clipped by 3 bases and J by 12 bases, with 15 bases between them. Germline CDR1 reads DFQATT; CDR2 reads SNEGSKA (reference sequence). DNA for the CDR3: TGCAGTGCTAGTAGCAGGGCGCGAACGTACGTC. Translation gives CSASSRARTYV.

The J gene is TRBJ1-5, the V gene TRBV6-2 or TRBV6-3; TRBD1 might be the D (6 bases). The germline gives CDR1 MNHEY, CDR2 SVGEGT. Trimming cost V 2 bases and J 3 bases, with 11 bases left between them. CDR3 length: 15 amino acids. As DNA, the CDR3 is TGTGCCAGCAGTTACACCGGGACAAACAATCAGCCCCAGCATTTT. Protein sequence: CASSYTGTNNQPQHF.